This T cell receptor beta chain was sequenced during a study of neurological immune-mediated disorders. Across the whole study: The approximately 34 patients with multiple sclerosis comprised around 31 relapsing-remitting cases and 3 secondary progressive cases. Study-level findings and limits: The multiple sclerosis repertoire cluster had no clinical or MRI correlate.

Specified time point: longitudinal time-point 2. The starting material, 2 million PBMCs stored at -80 C, gave rise to the unsorted libraries. This clonotype was detected many times. Its antigen is not known. Synthesis of cDNA was performed by 5'RACE using 10-nucleotide random UMIs. Using its own MiXCR run on the 5' RACE reads, TCRdb lists one record per CDR3 protein. The sample lists tens of thousands of distinct CDR3 sequences, around 6% seen once, with 6.5% to 9.5% in the top ten. Sequenced input: PBMCs. This TCR was sampled from a woman in her fifties or sixties with multiple sclerosis.

CDR3 sequence reads: CASSLGGADEQYF. In nucleotides, the CDR3 is TGCGCCAGCAGCCTCGGGGGGGCCGACGAGCAGTACTTC. The gene calls are TRBV5-1 and TRBJ2-7; 8 nucleotides line up with TRBD2. The V gene end was trimmed by 4 bases and the J gene end by 5 bases; junction bases not matched to a gene: 5. The CDR3 has 13 residues. Per germline, CDR1 SGHRS and CDR2 YFSETQ.